One sample yielded the 20 T cell receptor beta chains listed below, sequenced in a study of T cell repertoires in cytomegalovirus infection. TCRdb independently ran MiXCR on the reads; one entry per CDR3 protein. The sample carries approximately 910,000 distinct CDR3 sequences, around 29% recorded once. What these receptors recognize is not known. The sequences come from cultured CD8+ T cells from PBMCs, collected from culture after CMV antigen stimulation. The receptors here all came from a human donor in good health (CMV status not recorded). Some clones in this sample may be carry-over from other donors' samples.

This clonotype was seen ten or more times. The genes are TRBV7-6 and TRBJ2-7; 9 bases map to TRBD1. Germline V gene lookup returns CDR1 SGHVS and CDR2 FNYEAQ. Trimming removed 5 bases from V and 7 bases from J; junction bases left unmatched: 12. The CDR3 spans 15 residues. Here the CDR3 reads CASSKERGDRAEQYF. The CDR3 bases are TGTGCCAGCAGCAAAGAGAGAGGGGACAGGGCTGAGCAGTACTTC.

The chain has TRBV4-3 and TRBJ1-1; no definite D call. The germline CDR1 and CDR2 sequences are LGHNA and YSLEER. The CDR3 is 14 residues long. Trimming took off 4 bases at V and 1 base at J, with 10 bases between the two ends. The CDR3 region is CASSREVGNTEAFF. CDR3 DNA sequence: TGCGCCAGCAGCCGAGAAGTAGGGAACACTGAAGCTTTCTTT.

This rearrangement joins TRBV7-9 to TRBJ2-3; D is undetermined. V dropped 0 bases and J dropped 4 bases, with 5 bases sitting between them. The germline CDR1 and CDR2 sequences are SEHNR and FQNEAQ (reference sequence). The CDR3 covers 13 residues. The CDR3 DNA sequence: TGTGCCAGCAGCTTAGCGCCCGCAGATACGCAGTATTTT. Translated: CASSLAPADTQYF.

This clonotype was seen a handful of times. The rearrangement joins TRBV14 to TRBJ2-1, with D possibly being TRBD2 (5 bases). The V and J ends lost 0 bases and 0 bases respectively, with 24 bases between them. CDR3 length: 21 amino acids. Germline values: CDR1 SGHDN, CDR2 FVKESK. The CDR3 region has the DNA TGTGCCAGCAGCCAAGAAGAAGATGGTGGGGTAGCGCTACACTCCTACAATGAGCAGTTCTTC. Encoded protein: CASSQEEDGGVALHSYNEQFF. Full variable domain (remainder filled in from reference TRBV14 and TRBJ2-1): EAGVTQFPSHSVIEKGQTVTLRCDPISGHDNLYWYRRVMGKEIKFLLHFVKESKQDESGMPNNRFLAERTGGTYSTLKVQPAELEDSGVYFCASSQEEDGGVALHSYNEQFFGPGTRLTVL.

This clonotype was counted at least ten times. The rearrangement joins TRBV25-1 to TRBJ1-1; D remains unclear. V lost 1 base and J lost 2, with 2 bases in between. Germline lookup yields CDR1 MGHDK and CDR2 SYGVNS. The CDR3 is 12 residues long. The CDR3 region has the DNA TGTGCCAGCAGTGAATCTAACACTGAAGCTTTCTTT. It codes for CASSESNTEAFF.

The chain is built from TRBV27 and TRBJ1-1; D not resolved. V was cut by 6 bases and J by 7 bases, with 15 bases left in between. CDR1 is MNHEY, CDR2 SMNVEV, per germline (reference sequence). There are 13 residues in the CDR3. This chain's CDR3 is CASRLDWGVEAFF. CDR3 nucleotides: TGTGCCAGCAGATTGGATTGGGGAGTTGAAGCTTTCTTT.

V and J are TRBV2 and TRBJ1-1; D is ambiguous. CDR1 and CDR2 from the germline V gene are SNHLY and FYNNEI. The CDR3 loop spans 12 amino acids. Trimming removed 10 bases at V and 1 base at J, with 10 bases between. The CDR3 coding sequence is TGTGCCACTAAGAGAGGGAACACTGAAGCTTTCTTT. Amino acid sequence: CATKRGNTEAFF.

The rearrangement joins TRBV12-3 or TRBV12-4 to TRBJ2-5, with 7 bases identical to TRBD1. V lost 3 bases to trimming and J lost 0 bases; unmatched junction nucleotides: 7. CDR3 length: 16 amino acids. As DNA, the CDR3 is TGTGCCAGCAGTTTTCGACAGGGTGGGGACCAAGAGACCCAGTACTTC. Protein product: CASSFRQGGDQETQYF.

For this clonotype: A read error may account for a junction end that differs from germline. V and J are TRBV4-1 and TRBJ2-3, with D possibly TRBD2 on 5 matching bases. The CDR3 contains 16 residues. Germline V gene lookup returns CDR1 MGHRA and CDR2 YSYEKL. CDR3 coding DNA: TGTGCCAGCAGCCGGGCTAGCATTAGTAATTCAGATACGCAGTATTTT. It is translated as CASSRASISNSDTQYF.

This clonotype came up many times. The rearrangement uses TRBV7-2 and TRBJ1-2; D is uncertain. V gave up 2 bases and J gave up 6 bases, with 10 bases separating them. The CDR3 spans 13 residues. Germline assignment: CDR1 SGHTA and CDR2 FQGNSA. The CDR3 sequence: CASSLSEENGYTF. The CDR3, as DNA: TGTGCCAGCAGCTTATCGGAGGAAAATGGCTACACCTTC.

The chain couples TRBV6-5 to TRBJ2-7; D is ambiguous. V lost 2 bases and J lost 0, with 8 bases in between. Germline V gene lookup returns CDR1 MNHEY and CDR2 SVGAGI. The CDR3 spans 14 residues. DNA for the CDR3: TGTGCCAGCAGTTACGTCGCAGGCTCCTACGAGCAGTACGTC. Protein product: CASSYVAGSYEQYV.

This clonotype was found many times. The chain has TRBV6-6 and TRBJ1-1; weak D call: TRBD1 (6 bases). Germline V gene data show CDR1 as MNHNY and CDR2 as SVGAGI (reference sequence). V lost 0 bases, J lost 4 bases, and 9 bases lay in between. The CDR3 runs 14 residues. The CDR3 DNA sequence: TGTGCCAGCAGTTACTCCGCAGGGGTCACTGAAGCTTTCTTT. Amino acids: CASSYSAGVTEAFF.

This clonotype qualifies as medium-sized. As DNA, the CDR3 is TGTGCCAGCAGTGAAGCCGCGACATCAATGTCTCAGCCCCAGCATTTT. The encoded protein is CASSEAATSMSQPQHF. The chain is built from TRBV6-1 and TRBJ1-5; the D is unclear. V lost 0 bases and J 6 bases, leaving 15 bases between the germline ends. Germline V gene lookup returns CDR1 MNHNS and CDR2 SASEGT. CDR3 length equals 16 residues.

The sample holds a few counts of this clonotype. In DNA, the CDR3 is TGTGCCACCAGCAGAGGGGACACCCACACAGATACGCAGTATTTT. This codes for CATSRGDTHTDTQYF. The chain uses TRBV15 and TRBJ2-3; tentatively, D is TRBD1 (6 bases). V gave up 1 base and J gave up 2 bases, with 10 bases separating them. Germline lookup yields CDR1 LNHNV and CDR2 YYDKDF (reference sequence). This CDR3 region has 15 residues.

This clonotype was found a few times. The chain joins TRBV28 to TRBJ1-3, with a weak D call TRBD1 (6 bases). The germline V gene encodes CDR1 MDHEN and CDR2 SYDVKM. V was clipped by 5 bases and J by 4 bases, with 18 bases between them. The CDR3 extends over 16 amino acids. The CDR3 sequence is CASSRRGGGPGNTIYF. CDR3 DNA sequence: TGTGCCAGCAGTCGCCGCGGCGGGGGCCCAGGAAACACCATATATTTT.

This clonotype was seen repeatedly, ten times or more. CDR3 nucleotide sequence: TGTGCCAGCAGCCCAACCATCCGGACCCCAGGGACAGGGTCCTACGAGCAGTACGTC. The encoded protein is CASSPTIRTPGTGSYEQYV. The chain recombines TRBV28 with TRBJ2-7, with 9 nucleotides matching TRBD1. Losses at the gene ends were 6 bases for V and 1 base for J; bases not matched to a gene: 19. Per germline, CDR1 MDHEN and CDR2 SYDVKM. The CDR3 has 19 amino acids.

The chain carries TRBV7-6 and TRBJ2-7, with 9 bases that match TRBD1. The germline gives CDR1 SGHVS, CDR2 FNYEAQ. The CDR3 spans 13 residues. V was clipped by 5 bases and J by 9 bases; unmatched bases: 8. The CDR3 spells CASSRPGTGLQYF. CDR3 nucleotides: TGTGCCAGCAGCCGTCCCGGGACAGGGCTGCAGTACTTC.

This chain connects TRBV7-6 to TRBJ1-2; no reliable D call. Germline V gene lookup returns CDR1 SGHVS and CDR2 FNYEAQ. Between the trimmed V and J ends, which lost 10 bases and 4 bases, there was a span of 10 bases. This CDR3 spans 11 amino acids. The CDR3 nucleotides read TGTGCCAACATGACGAGCTATGGCTACACCTTC. As protein: CANMTSYGYTF.

The chain recombines TRBV7-8 with TRBJ2-2, with 7 bases identical to TRBD2. In germline, CDR1 is SGHVS, CDR2 FQNEAQ. The V and J ends lost 5 bases and 4 bases, in that order; junction bases with no gene match: 10. The length of the CDR3 is 16 residues. The CDR3 DNA reads TGTGCCAGCAGCCGATTGGGGACGGGGGGCACCGGGGAGCTGTTTTTT. Protein: CASSRLGTGGTGELFF.

The J gene is TRBJ1-3, the V gene TRBV11-2; D not certain. The CDR3 runs to 14 residues. With 5 bases removed from V and 0 bases from J, the gap between germline ends came to 8 bases. Per germline, CDR1 SGHAT and CDR2 FQNNGV. The CDR3 is CASSPRSSGNTIYF. As DNA, the CDR3 is TGTGCCAGCAGCCCCAGGAGCTCTGGAAACACCATATATTTT. The full variable domain, in which reference TRBV11-2 and TRBJ1-3 provide the parts outside the CDR3, is EAGVAQSPRYKIIEKRQSVAFWCNPISGHATLYWYQQILGQGPKLLIQFQNNGVVDDSQLPKDRFSAERLKGVDSTLKIQPAKLEDSAVYLCASSPRSSGNTIYFGEGSWLTVV.